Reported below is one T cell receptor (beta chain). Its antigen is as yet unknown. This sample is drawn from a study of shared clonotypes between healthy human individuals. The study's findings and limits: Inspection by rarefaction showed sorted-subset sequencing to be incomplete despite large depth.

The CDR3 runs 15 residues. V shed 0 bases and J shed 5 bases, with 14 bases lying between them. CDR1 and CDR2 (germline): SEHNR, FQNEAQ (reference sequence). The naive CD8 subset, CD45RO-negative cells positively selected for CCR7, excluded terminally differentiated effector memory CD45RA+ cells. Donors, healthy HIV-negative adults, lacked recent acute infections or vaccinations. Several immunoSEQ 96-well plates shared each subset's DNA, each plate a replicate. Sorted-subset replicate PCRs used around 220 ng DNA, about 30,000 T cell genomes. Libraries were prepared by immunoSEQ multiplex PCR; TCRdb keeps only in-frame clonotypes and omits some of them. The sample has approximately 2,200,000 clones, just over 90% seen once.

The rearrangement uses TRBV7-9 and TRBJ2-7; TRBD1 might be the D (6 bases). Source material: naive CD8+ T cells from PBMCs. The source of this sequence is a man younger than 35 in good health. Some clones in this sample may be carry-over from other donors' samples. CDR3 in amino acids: CASSLAYMGANEQYF. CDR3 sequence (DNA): TGTGCCAGCAGCTTAGCTTACATGGGGGCCAACGAGCAGTACTTC.